This TCR beta chain was documented in a study of cytomegalovirus exposure and HLA in healthy donors. Study-wide points: In a later analysis, productive TCRs from donors in an Asian-associated ancestry cluster reportedly carried fewer N-insertions than the cohort mean.

Donors showed nominal health when sampled, although they likely had unrecorded immune exposures. CDR1 is LNHDA and CDR2 is SQIVND in the germline V gene (reference sequence). The V gene end was trimmed by 1 base and the J gene end by 3 bases; junction bases not matched to a gene: 6. The CDR3 runs to 15 residues. For this clone: Its antigen is unidentified.

PCR primers comprised 60 Vbeta and 13 Jbeta primers. Assay: immunoSEQ multiplex PCR; the TCRdb copy retains only in-frame clones and omits some. The repertoire holds over 150,000 clones, with 75% to 80% as singletons. The receptor was derived from a woman in her thirties or forties in good health and CMV-seropositive. The chain recombines TRBV19 with TRBJ2-7; 7 positions agree with TRBD1. Source material: PBMCs. CDR3 loop: CASSIAGTVGYEQYF. Written as DNA, the CDR3 is TGTGCCAGTAGTATAGCGGGGACAGTCGGCTACGAGCAGTACTTC.